The entry below gives a single T cell receptor (beta chain) sequence along with its context. No cognate antigen has been identified for it. Base qualities are not at hand, and no much larger clone is one base apart. The germline V gene (reference sequence) sets CDR1 to DFQATT and CDR2 to SNEGSKA. Unmatched junction bases come to 2, with V trimmed by 0 bases and J by 0 bases. Including cysteine and phenylalanine, the CDR3 has 15 amino acids. The DNA shown is the 45-base CDR3, in frame from base 1. The data were taken from a study of blood T cells in healthy people across ages (dated by TCRdb to 2014 to 2015). Regarding the complete study: In model experiments, template switching captured roughly one uniquely barcoded TCR beta cDNA molecule for every two T cells. Using deep sequencing normalized with unique cDNA molecular identifiers, the study measured how TCR beta repertoire diversity changes with age. The donors were split into four age groups: young (average around 15 years), middle-aged (roughly 39), aged (around 67) and long-lived (roughly 88). To avoid experimental bias, donors of different ages were spread randomly across the sequencing lanes. Two additional independent replicas of 1 million unique cDNA reads from the same blood draw were analyzed for two donors (one aged 18 to 29 and one aged 80 or older).

Systemically healthy Caucasian individuals from Russia, some 38 in total and aged roughly 6 to 100 years, were included as donors. Each donor gave around 9.9 milliliters of peripheral blood, collected into EDTA-treated Vacutainer tubes. PBMCs were isolated by Ficoll-Paque density-gradient centrifugation, with at least 6.5 million obtained per sample. Total RNA, at least 6 micrograms per sample, was extracted from PBMCs with Trizol reagent. Naive CD45RAhigh/CD27high T cell percentages were measured by flow cytometry on a PBMC aliquot from every donor. The library was prepared using 5' RACE. For sequencing, an Illumina HiSeq 2500 was employed. A second about 7 to 11 cycle PCR used a sample-barcoded 5' primer and a J-beta primer mix. A unique molecular identifier was introduced onto each TCR beta cDNA molecule by a template-switch 5' adaptor carrying 12 random nucleotides. Each sample yielded at least 2.5 million CDR3-containing paired-end reads. First-strand cDNA synthesis was performed from all RNA using the Mint cDNA synthesis kit, with priming by a TRBC-specific oligonucleotide. Following uracil-DNA glycosylase treatment, a first 18-cycle PCR with universal primers M1SS and BC2_uni_R was performed on all cDNA. Concerning the study's data processing: For normalization, 1 million high-quality reads, each with a distinct molecular identifier, were randomly selected from each sample. Instead of being binned into consensus sequences, reads that shared molecular identifiers were thrown out. MiTCR, with a Q25 quality threshold and the strictest error-elimination algorithm, was used for CDR3 identification, clonotype clustering and error correction. A nonparametric unseen species model using Euler transformation provided a lower-bound estimate of total TCR beta diversity. Starting from the raw public reads, TCRdb applied fastp trimming at Q25, assembled clones with MiXCR and retained in-frame beta chains. Each record represents a unique CDR3 protein, reported with the most common genes and DNA among its rows. Here the V and J calls rest on TCRdb's processing, not on the authors' analysis. This sample holds about 1.6 million distinct CDR3 sequences; roughly a third were observed only once. The top ten hold over 9% of the sample.

On the study overall, not on this receptor specifically: Total diversity estimates from one million sequenced T cells were considered lower bounds and underestimates. Since profiling was done on bulk unsorted PBMCs, naive and antigen-experienced compartments could not be conclusively compared. As age increased, observed TCR beta diversity per million T cells dropped in a roughly linear way, and a significant reduction was already evident by age about 36. Donor CMV infection status was unknown, potentially confounding age-related changes in expanded clonotypes. A strong correlation was found between observed TCR beta diversity and the percentage of naive T cells measured by flow cytometry. The long-lived group showed more naive CD4+ T cells, fewer expanded clones and increased TCR diversity than the aged group, suggesting age selection.

The sequence is built from TRBV20-1 and TRBJ2-7; 10 nucleotides in the junction match TRBD2. Source material: blood. The receptor was derived from a woman between 25 and 40 years old in good health. The CDR3 region has the sequence CSARDSSGSSYEQYF. The DNA sequence is TGCAGTGCTAGAGATTCTAGCGGGAGCTCCTACGAGCAGTACTTC.